This is a list of T cell receptor beta chains from one sample in a study of chemoradiotherapy in HPV16-positive cancers. Libraries were prepared by immunoSEQ multiplex PCR; TCRdb keeps only in-frame clonotypes and omits some of them. The profile shows tens of thousands of clones, about nine tenths of them singletons. The specimen comprised blood, sampled from a patient who underwent chemoradiotherapy. The receptor source for this set is a human donor with HPV-associated anogenital cancer. CDR3s leave out the opening cysteine and the closing phenylalanine or tryptophan. Fields, in order: V gene, J gene, CDR3 length, CDR3 protein.

TRBV4-1,TRBJ2-3,12,ASSQELGTDTQY
TRBV19,TRBJ1-5,12,ASSIQGGGQPQH
TRBV5-6,TRBJ2-7,14,ASSPYSGSFYEGQY
TRBV18,TRBJ1-1,13,ASSPPEDRLTEAF
TRBV6-1,TRBJ1-2,14,ASSKDGTGANYGYT
TRBV4-2,TRBJ1-2,13,ASSQEPGARYGYT
TRBV6-1,TRBJ2-7,14,ASSEGRLLQLYEQY
TRBV28,TRBJ2-7,13,ASSPIGQGAYEQY
TRBV2,TRBJ2-3,12,ASRRLAGTDTQY
TRBV5-6,TRBJ1-3,13,ASSLWGATGNTIY
TRBV6-1,TRBJ1-1,13,ASRRSWGGNTEAF